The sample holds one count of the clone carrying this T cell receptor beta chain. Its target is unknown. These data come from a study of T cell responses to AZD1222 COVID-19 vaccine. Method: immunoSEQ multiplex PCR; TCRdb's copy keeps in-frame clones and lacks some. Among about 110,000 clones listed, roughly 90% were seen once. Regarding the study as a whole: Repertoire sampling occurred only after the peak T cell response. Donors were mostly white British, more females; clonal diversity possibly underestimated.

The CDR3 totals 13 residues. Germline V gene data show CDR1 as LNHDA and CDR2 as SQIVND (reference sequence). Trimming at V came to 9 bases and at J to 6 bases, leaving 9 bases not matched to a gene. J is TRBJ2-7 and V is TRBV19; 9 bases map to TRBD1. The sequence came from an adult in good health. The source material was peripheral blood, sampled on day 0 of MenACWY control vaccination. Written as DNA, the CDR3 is TGTGCCAGAACCGGGACAGGGACCCCCGAGCAGTACTTC. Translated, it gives CARTGTGTPEQYF.